A selection of T cell receptor beta chains follows, all from one sample in a study of T cell repertoires in cytomegalovirus infection. TCRdb itself ran the reads through MiXCR, one entry per CDR3 protein. The sample includes fewer than 350,000 distinct CDR3 sequences, 17% of them seen just once. The specimen was PBMCs. These TCRs come from a human donor in good health (CMV status not recorded). Some clones in this sample may be carry-over from other donors' samples. Each CDR3 is given with its conserved first and last residue. The order of the fields is D gene, V gene, CDR3 length, clone size, J gene, CDR3 DNA, CDR3 protein. D genes are given only for firm matches. Size tells how often a clone was seen (once, few, many) or the class of an expanded clone, and some rows leave it out.

D gene: -; V gene: TRBV28; CDR3 length: 16; clone size: -; J gene: TRBJ2-6; CDR3 DNA: TGTGCCAGCAGTTTAGGGATGGGGTCTGGGGCCAACGTCCTGACTTTC; CDR3 protein: CASSLGMGSGANVLTF
D gene: TRBD2; V gene: TRBV9; CDR3 length: 16; clone size: few; J gene: TRBJ2-1; CDR3 DNA: TGTGCCAGCAGCCCAAGTGGGCGGGGGACTTACAATGAGCAGTTCTTC; CDR3 protein: CASSPSGRGTYNEQFF
D gene: TRBD2; V gene: TRBV12-3/TRBV12-4; CDR3 length: 15; clone size: few; J gene: TRBJ2-1; CDR3 DNA: TGTGCCAGCAGTTTCAGGACTAGCGGTTACAATGAGCAGTTCTTC; CDR3 protein: CASSFRTSGYNEQFF
D gene: TRBD2; V gene: TRBV4-1; CDR3 length: 17; clone size: -; J gene: TRBJ2-5; CDR3 DNA: TGCGCCAGCAGCCAAGTTGGGTCTCTAGCGGGCTCCGAGACCCAGTACTTC; CDR3 protein: CASSQVGSLAGSETQYF
D gene: -; V gene: TRBV7-2; CDR3 length: 14; clone size: many; J gene: TRBJ2-5; CDR3 DNA: TGTGCCAGCAGCCCGGACGCCCACCAAGAGACCCAGTACTTC; CDR3 protein: CASSPDAHQETQYF
D gene: TRBD2; V gene: TRBV6-2/TRBV6-3; CDR3 length: 17; clone size: -; J gene: TRBJ2-3; CDR3 DNA: TGTGCCAGCAGTTACTCTACTAGCGGGGGTGCCACGTATACGCAGTATTTT; CDR3 protein: CASSYSTSGGATYTQYF
D gene: -; V gene: TRBV6-2/TRBV6-3; CDR3 length: 13; clone size: -; J gene: TRBJ1-2; CDR3 DNA: TGTGCCAGCAGTGATTTAGGGTTCTATGGCTACACCTTC; CDR3 protein: CASSDLGFYGYTF
D gene: -; V gene: TRBV2; CDR3 length: 13; clone size: -; J gene: TRBJ1-4; CDR3 DNA: TGTGCCAGCAATTACGGTCTCGGGGAAAAACTGTTTTTT; CDR3 protein: CASNYGLGEKLFF
D gene: TRBD2; V gene: TRBV7-2; CDR3 length: 14; clone size: many; J gene: TRBJ2-5; CDR3 DNA: TGTGCCAGCAGCACCCGACTAGCGCCCGAGACCCAGTACTTC; CDR3 protein: CASSTRLAPETQYF
D gene: -; V gene: TRBV20-1; CDR3 length: 15; clone size: -; J gene: TRBJ2-3; CDR3 DNA: TGCAGTGCTGGATTGACAGGGACTAACACAGATACGCAGTATTTT; CDR3 protein: CSAGLTGTNTDTQYF
D gene: -; V gene: TRBV7-9; CDR3 length: 16; clone size: few; J gene: TRBJ1-4; CDR3 DNA: TGTGCCAGCAGCTTATCAGGGGTTGGAATAGGTGAAAAACTGTTTTTT; CDR3 protein: CASSLSGVGIGEKLFF
D gene: -; V gene: TRBV7-6; CDR3 length: 12; clone size: many; J gene: TRBJ2-5; CDR3 DNA: TGTGCCAGCAGCTTACAGCAAGAGACCCAGTACTTC; CDR3 protein: CASSLQQETQYF
D gene: TRBD2; V gene: TRBV5-6; CDR3 length: 18; clone size: -; J gene: TRBJ2-3; CDR3 DNA: TGTGCCAGCAGCCCGGCGGGGGTAGTCCGCCGTGGCACAGATACGCAGTATTTT; CDR3 protein: CASSPAGVVRRGTDTQYF
D gene: -; V gene: TRBV20-1; CDR3 length: 15; clone size: -; J gene: TRBJ2-3; CDR3 DNA: TGCAGTGCTAGGGGGCTGCGGTCTAGCACAGATACGCAGTATTTT; CDR3 protein: CSARGLRSSTDTQYF
D gene: -; V gene: TRBV18; CDR3 length: 16; clone size: -; J gene: TRBJ2-2; CDR3 DNA: TGTGCCAGCTCACCCCCCAAGGAGACGGACACCGGGGAGCTGTTTTTT; CDR3 protein: CASSPPKETDTGELFF
D gene: TRBD1; V gene: TRBV10-3; CDR3 length: 16; clone size: -; J gene: TRBJ1-4; CDR3 DNA: TGTGCCACCAGCCGTCAGGGGGATACAACTAATGAAAAACTGTTTTTT; CDR3 protein: CATSRQGDTTNEKLFF
D gene: -; V gene: TRBV2; CDR3 length: 17; clone size: -; J gene: TRBJ1-6; CDR3 DNA: TGTGCCAGCAGTGACGGCGGCAGGGGCTCCTATAATTCACCCCTCCACTTT; CDR3 protein: CASSDGGRGSYNSPLHF
D gene: TRBD1; V gene: TRBV11-2; CDR3 length: 18; clone size: many; J gene: TRBJ2-6; CDR3 DNA: TGTGCCAGCAGCCCACCCGGGACAGGCCTTGTTGGGGCCAACGTCCTGACTTTC; CDR3 protein: CASSPPGTGLVGANVLTF
D gene: TRBD1; V gene: TRBV7-6; CDR3 length: 14; clone size: many; J gene: TRBJ2-2; CDR3 DNA: TGTGCCAGCAGCATACAGGGGGACACCGGGGAGCTGTTTTTT; CDR3 protein: CASSIQGDTGELFF
D gene: -; V gene: TRBV18; CDR3 length: 16; clone size: few; J gene: TRBJ2-3; CDR3 DNA: TGTGCCAGCTCACCCCCTCGGCAGGGGAGCACAGATACGCAGTATTTT; CDR3 protein: CASSPPRQGSTDTQYF
D gene: TRBD2; V gene: TRBV6-2/TRBV6-3; CDR3 length: 14; clone size: -; J gene: TRBJ2-7; CDR3 DNA: TGTGCCAGCAGACAGACTAGCGGACCCTACGAGCAGTACTTC; CDR3 protein: CASRQTSGPYEQYF
D gene: TRBD2; V gene: TRBV24-1; CDR3 length: 11; clone size: many; J gene: TRBJ2-1; CDR3 DNA: TGTGCCACCAGTGTAGCGGGGATACGGTTCTTC; CDR3 protein: CATSVAGIRFF
D gene: TRBD1; V gene: TRBV4-1; CDR3 length: 15; clone size: many; J gene: TRBJ1-5; CDR3 DNA: TGCGCCAGCAGCCAAGGGGGACAGGGGGTTCAGCCCCAGCATTTT; CDR3 protein: CASSQGGQGVQPQHF
D gene: TRBD2; V gene: TRBV2; CDR3 length: 15; clone size: few; J gene: TRBJ2-5; CDR3 DNA: TGTGCCAGCAGTGGGGTAGCGGGGGAGCAAGAGACCCAGTACTTC; CDR3 protein: CASSGVAGEQETQYF
D gene: -; V gene: TRBV5-6; CDR3 length: 15; clone size: -; J gene: TRBJ2-2; CDR3 DNA: TGTGCCAGCAGCTACGGGACGGGGATGACCGGGGAGCTGTTTTTT; CDR3 protein: CASSYGTGMTGELFF
D gene: -; V gene: TRBV7-2; CDR3 length: 14; clone size: many; J gene: TRBJ2-2; CDR3 DNA: TGTGCCAGCAGGATCAGGGGGAACACCGGGGAGCTGTTTTTT; CDR3 protein: CASRIRGNTGELFF
D gene: TRBD2; V gene: TRBV3-1; CDR3 length: 15; clone size: few; J gene: TRBJ2-2; CDR3 DNA: TGTGCCAGCAGCCAAGGCGGGACTACGACCGGGGAGCTGTTTTTT; CDR3 protein: CASSQGGTTTGELFF
D gene: TRBD2; V gene: TRBV27; CDR3 length: 21; clone size: many; J gene: TRBJ2-5; CDR3 DNA: TGTGCCAGCAGTTTAGGACCCGTAGGACTAGCGGGGGGATCGTACCAAGAGACCCAGTACTTC; CDR3 protein: CASSLGPVGLAGGSYQETQYF